This TCR beta chain originates from a study of cytomegalovirus exposure and HLA in healthy donors. Produced via immunoSEQ multiplex PCR; TCRdb's table is partial and in-frame only. This table has about 88,000 clones, 84% appearing once. CDR1 and CDR2 (germline): LNHDA, SQIVND (reference sequence). V lost 1 base to trimming and J lost 2 bases; unmatched junction nucleotides: 4. The CDR3 spans 16 residues. The chain employs TRBV19 and TRBJ2-3, with 9 nucleotides matching TRBD1. The TCR comes from a woman under 30 in good health and CMV-seropositive. The sample consisted of PBMCs. CDR3 amino acids: CASSIGWDRATDTQYF. CDR3 in DNA: TGTGCCAGTAGTATAGGGTGGGACAGGGCCACAGATACGCAGTATTTT.